This passage covers 28 T cell receptor beta chains from one sample sequenced in a study of cytomegalovirus exposure and HLA in healthy donors. Researchers ran the PCR with 60 Vbeta and 13 Jbeta primers. Profiling relied on immunoSEQ multiplex PCR, and the TCRdb table lists in-frame clones only, not all of them. The table has 73,000 or so clones, about 81% seen once; the top ten hold 6.5%. Sequenced input: PBMCs. These receptors were obtained from a human donor in good health.

The chain carries TRBV27 and TRBJ1-6; 7 bases fit TRBD1. Per the germline V gene, CDR1 is MNHEY and CDR2 is SMNVEV (reference sequence). V was pared by 5 bases and J by 4 bases, with 11 bases of the junction left unmatched. The CDR3 runs 17 residues. The CDR3 DNA reads as TGTGCCAGCAGTCGCCACCTCCAGGGGGATTATAATTCACCCCTCCACTTT. It yields the protein CASSRHLQGDYNSPLHF.

Here the CDR3 DNA reads TGCGCCAGCAGCTGGGGAGGGACAGGGGCTAACTATGGCTACACCTTC. This translates into CASSWGGTGANYGYTF. V usage is TRBV5-1 and J usage is TRBJ1-2; the match to TRBD1 covers 10 bases. The germline gives CDR1 SGHRS, CDR2 YFSETQ. The CDR3 consists of 16 residues. Trimming at V came to 3 bases and at J to 0 bases, leaving 5 bases not matched to a gene. Combining the CDR3 with reference TRBV5-1 and TRBJ1-2 gives the whole variable domain KAGVTQTPRYLIKTRGQQVTLSCSPISGHRSVSWYQQTPGQGLQFLFEYFSETQRNKGNFPGRFSGRQFSNSRSEMNVSTLELGDSALYLCASSWGGTGANYGYTFGSGTRLTVV.

The chain links TRBV6-5 to TRBJ2-2; D is possibly TRBD1 (6 bases). The CDR3 extends over 14 amino acids. Trimming shortened V by 7 bases and J by 6 bases, and 15 bases separated the two germline ends. The V gene's germline CDR1 is MNHEY and CDR2 SVGAGI. CDR3 loop: CASTGKTGAGELFF. In DNA, the CDR3 is TGTGCCAGCACCGGAAAGACAGGCGCCGGGGAGCTGTTTTTT.

This chain connects TRBV10-3 to TRBJ1-2, with D perhaps TRBD1 (6 bases). The CDR3 has 15 amino acids. CDR1 and CDR2 from the germline V gene are ENHRY and SYGVKD. Trimming left V 3 bases short and J 6 bases short, with 17 bases between. CDR3 bases: TGTGCCATCAGTGAAGAAGGGGGGGGATATAATGGCTACACCTTC. Protein: CAISEEGGGYNGYTF.

V and J are TRBV5-4 and TRBJ2-5; 9 positions agree with TRBD2. The CDR3 runs to 15 residues. The V gene's germline CDR1 is SGHNT and CDR2 YYREEE (reference sequence). J was trimmed by 0 bases and V by 4 bases; bases with no gene match: 4. This chain's CDR3 is CASSAGGGDQETQYF. The CDR3, as DNA: TGTGCCAGCAGCGCCGGCGGGGGGGACCAAGAGACCCAGTACTTC.

The V call is TRBV10-3, the J call TRBJ2-5, with 7 bases fitting TRBD2. The CDR3 extends over 16 amino acids. The ends lost 4 bases at V and 1 base at J; junction bases unmatched: 9. Germline V gene data show CDR1 as ENHRY and CDR2 as SYGVKD. For the CDR3, the DNA is TGTGCCATCAGTGGGTTAGCGCGGGGGACCCAAGAGACCCAGTACTTC. It translates to CAISGLARGTQETQYF.

The chain couples TRBV6-6 to TRBJ2-7, with 9 positions matching TRBD1. Germline loops: CDR1 MNHNY, CDR2 SVGAGI (reference sequence). This CDR3 has 16 residues. Trimming took 5 bases from V and 6 from J; bases not matched to a gene: 14. CDR3 residues: CASSTAEGQGSREQYF. In DNA form, the CDR3 reads TGTGCCAGCAGTACTGCTGAAGGACAGGGGTCGCGCGAGCAGTACTTC.

The V gene is TRBV28, the J gene TRBJ2-5; 8 positions agree with TRBD2. This CDR3 spans 16 amino acids. The J segment lost 4 bases and the V segment lost 2 bases, leaving 9 bases of the junction unmatched. Germline CDR1 is MDHEN and CDR2 is SYDVKM. CDR3 protein: CASSLGVAGSGETQYF. CDR3 DNA: TGTGCCAGCAGTTTAGGGGTAGCGGGGTCTGGAGAGACCCAGTACTTC.

The rearrangement joins TRBV29-1 to TRBJ2-7; TRBD1 agrees at 8 bases. V was clipped by 6 bases and J by 0 bases; unmatched bases: 7. The CDR3 is 14 residues long. The germline V gene has CDR1 SQVTM and CDR2 ANQGSEA. The CDR3 reads CSVAGGPSSYEQYF. In DNA form, the CDR3 reads TGCAGCGTAGCAGGGGGCCCTAGCTCCTACGAGCAGTACTTC.

This clone was seen once. Germline and junction disagree at one end, which may indicate a read error. CDR3: CASSYLTAGNTIYF. In nucleotides, the CDR3 is TGTGCCAGCAGTTACTTGACAGCTGGGAACACCATATATTTT. The chain has TRBV6-5 and TRBJ1-3; a weak D match, TRBD1 (5 bases). Germline-derived CDR1 and CDR2 are MNHEY and SVGAGI. This CDR3 region has 14 residues.

This sequence joins TRBV6-4 and TRBJ2-3; 12 bases fit TRBD2. Germline V gene sequence: CDR1 MRHNA, CDR2 SNTAGT. With 0 bases clipped from V and 0 bases from J, the junction kept 13 bases outside the gene matches. The CDR3 extends over 21 amino acids. The CDR3, as DNA: TGTGCCAGCAGTGACTCTCCACCTAGCGGGGGGGATTATCGTAGCACAGATACGCAGTATTTT. Residues: CASSDSPPSGGDYRSTDTQYF.

The chain joins TRBV14 to TRBJ1-2, with a weak D call TRBD1 (6 bases). CDR3 length equals 15 residues. Trimming shortened V by 0 bases and J by 6 bases, and 14 bases separated the two germline ends. Germline V gene data show CDR1 as SGHDN and CDR2 as FVKESK. CDR3 sequence (DNA): TGTGCCAGCAGCCAAGATCCCAGGGGATCGGATGGCTACACCTTC. Amino acids: CASSQDPRGSDGYTF. The full variable domain, rest sourced from reference TRBV14 and TRBJ1-2, is EAGVTQFPSHSVIEKGQTVTLRCDPISGHDNLYWYRRVMGKEIKFLLHFVKESKQDESGMPNNRFLAERTGGTYSTLKVQPAELEDSGVYFCASSQDPRGSDGYTFGSGTRLTVV.

In its sample, this clone was seen once. The gene calls are TRBV4-3 and TRBJ2-3; 10 bases agree with TRBD2. The CDR3 has 16 residues. CDR1 is LGHNA and CDR2 is YSLEER in the germline V gene. The trim removed 0 bases at V and 3 bases at J, leaving 3 bases unmatched. In nucleotides, the CDR3 is TGCGCCAGCAGCCAAGAAGCGGGGGGGGCAACAGATACGCAGTATTTT. Protein sequence: CASSQEAGGATDTQYF.

This rearrangement joins TRBV29-1 to TRBJ2-7; TRBD1 matches 10 bases. The CDR3 is 13 amino acids. Germline loops: CDR1 SQVTM, CDR2 ANQGSEA. Germline trimming cut 4 bases from V and 6 bases from J; bases unmatched to any gene: 6. The CDR3 coding sequence is TGCAGCGTTGGAGACAGGGGGCAAGGCGAGCAGTACTTC. It translates to CSVGDRGQGEQYF.

This clone was observed a single time. The J gene is TRBJ2-7, the V gene TRBV2, with D possibly being TRBD2 (7 bases). Germline lookup yields CDR1 SNHLY and CDR2 FYNNEI. The CDR3 loop spans 14 amino acids. In nucleotides, the CDR3 is TGTGCTGGGGGGGCGGGGCTTGGGAGCTACGAGCAGTACTTC. Translated, it gives CAGGAGLGSYEQYF.

This clone was observed a single time. The V call is TRBV7-3, the J call TRBJ2-1; 10 bases align to TRBD2. The CDR3 consists of 15 residues. Germline V gene data show CDR1 as SGHTA and CDR2 as FQGTGA. With 6 bases clipped from V and 4 bases from J, the junction kept 6 bases outside the gene matches. CDR3 amino acids: CASSGSGGEYNEQFF. DNA for the CDR3: TGTGCCAGCAGTGGGAGCGGGGGGGAATACAATGAGCAGTTCTTC. Supplemented by reference TRBV7-3 and TRBJ2-1, the full variable domain reads GAGVSQTPSNKVTEKGKYVELRCDPISGHTALYWYRQSLGQGPEFLIYFQGTGAADDSGLPNDRFFAVRPEGSVSTLKIQRTERGDSAVYLCASSGSGGEYNEQFFGPGTRLTVL.

This sequence joins TRBV7-9 and TRBJ1-5; D is perhaps TRBD1 (5 bases). CDR3 length: 14 amino acids. The germline V gene has CDR1 SEHNR and CDR2 FQNEAQ (reference sequence). Trimming removed 5 bases at V and 6 bases at J, with 14 bases between. CDR3 sequence: CASSEVGEGQPQHF. For the CDR3, the DNA is TGTGCCAGCAGCGAGGTAGGGGAGGGTCAGCCCCAGCATTTT.

This chain links TRBV9 with TRBJ2-1, with D possibly TRBD2 on 6 matching bases. V was cut by 0 bases and J by 4 bases, with 11 bases left in between. The CDR3 length is 15 residues. CDR1 is SGDLS, CDR2 YYNGEE, per germline. CDR3 sequence: CASSVVGDLYNEQFF. The CDR3 DNA reads TGTGCCAGCAGCGTAGTTGGGGACTTATACAATGAGCAGTTCTTC.

This clone was seen a single time. The chain employs TRBV9 and TRBJ1-1; 9 bases are shared with TRBD1. Germline V lookup: CDR1 SGDLS, CDR2 YYNGEE. Trimming at V came to 0 bases and at J to 4 bases, leaving 1 base not matched to a gene. This CDR3 comprises 14 residues. In DNA form, the CDR3 reads TGTGCCAGCAGCGTAGGGACAGGGGCCACTGAAGCTTTCTTT. It specifies CASSVGTGATEAFF. The variable domain in full, with the rest retrieved from reference TRBV9 and TRBJ1-1, is DSGVTQTPKHLITATGQRVTLRCSPRSGDLSVYWYQQSLDQGLQFLIQYYNGEERAKGNILERFSAQQFPDLHSELNLSSLELGDSALYFCASSVGTGATEAFFGQGTRLTVV.

This clone was counted between two and nine times. V gene TRBV5-6 combines with J gene TRBJ1-1; possibly TRBD1 for D (5 bases). The ends were cut back, 2 bases at V and 5 bases at J, with 13 bases in the middle. Germline lookup yields CDR1 SGHDT and CDR2 YYEEEE. The CDR3 runs to 14 residues. The CDR3 loop reads CASSFMGRETEAFF. The CDR3 DNA reads as TGTGCCAGCAGCTTTATGGGGCGGGAAACTGAAGCTTTCTTT.

The chain carries TRBV11-3 and TRBJ2-5; 9 nucleotides line up with TRBD2. Germline values: CDR1 SGHNT, CDR2 YENEEA. This CDR3 spans 17 amino acids. V was clipped by 4 bases and J by 4 bases; unmatched bases: 13. CDR3 sequence reads: CASSSADWASGVETQYF. The DNA for the CDR3 is TGTGCCAGCAGCTCCGCGGACTGGGCTAGCGGGGTAGAGACCCAGTACTTC.

The gene calls are TRBV29-1 and TRBJ1-1; a weak D match, TRBD1 (5 bases). Germline V lookup: CDR1 SQVTM, CDR2 ANQGSEA. Trimming removed 1 base at V and 1 base at J, with 7 bases between. The CDR3 has 13 residues. CDR3 sequence: CSVEVGGNTEAFF. CDR3 sequence (DNA): TGCAGCGTTGAAGTCGGGGGGAACACTGAAGCTTTCTTT.

The chain recombines TRBV6-6 with TRBJ1-2; D is ambiguous. The CDR3 is made up of 13 amino acids. V was shortened by 0 bases and J by 7 bases, with 9 bases between the two germline ends. CDR1 and CDR2 from the germline V gene are MNHNY and SVGAGI (reference sequence). The CDR3 DNA sequence: TGTGCCAGCAGTTACTCTGTGGCCCGTGGCTACACCTTC. Translation gives CASSYSVARGYTF.

The chain employs TRBV7-9 and TRBJ2-5, with 7 bases matching TRBD2. V shed 5 bases and J 11 bases; nucleotides not matched to a gene: 11. This CDR3 region has 13 residues. CDR1 and CDR2 (germline): SEHNR, FQNEAQ (reference sequence). CDR3: CASSPTPAGEQYF. DNA for the CDR3: TGTGCCAGCAGCCCCACCCCGGCGGGAGAGCAGTACTTC. The complete variable domain, with remaining parts taken from reference TRBV7-9 and TRBJ2-5, reads DTGVSQNPRHKITKRGQNVTFRCDPISEHNRLYWYRQTLGQGPEFLTYFQNEAQLEKSRLLSDRFSAERPKGSFSTLEIQRTEQGDSAMYLCASSPTPAGEQYFGPGTRLLVL.

The J gene is TRBJ1-5, the V gene TRBV4-2; D call uncertain. V lost 0 bases and J lost 4, with 7 bases in between. The CDR3 spans 14 residues. CDR1 and CDR2 from the germline V gene are LGHNA and YNFKEQ. The CDR3, as DNA: TGTGCCAGCAGCCAAGATCGACAAAATCAGCCCCAGCATTTT. This translates into CASSQDRQNQPQHF.

The chain employs TRBV5-5 and TRBJ2-5; D is uncertain. Deletions cut 5 bases from V and 0 bases from J, with 14 bases between. Germline CDR1 is SGHKS and CDR2 is YYEKEE (reference sequence). CDR3 length: 15 residues. CDR3 nucleotide sequence: TGTGCCAGCAGACCCGCACCCGCGTACCAAGAGACCCAGTACTTC. This encodes CASRPAPAYQETQYF. Using reference TRBV5-5 and TRBJ2-5 for the parts outside the CDR3, the full variable domain is DAGVTQSPTHLIKTRGQQVTLRCSPISGHKSVSWYQQVLGQGPQFIFQYYEKEERGRGNFPDRFSARQFPNYSSELNVNALLLGDSALYLCASRPAPAYQETQYFGPGTRLLVL.

The chain joins TRBV6-1 to TRBJ2-7, with D uncertain. The CDR3 runs to 13 residues. Trimming took off 0 bases at V and 3 bases at J, with 6 bases between the two ends. Looked up from germline, CDR1 is MNHNS and CDR2 is SASEGT. The CDR3: CASSEARHYEQYF. CDR3 nucleotide sequence: TGTGCCAGCAGTGAAGCGCGTCACTACGAGCAGTACTTC.

The V gene is TRBV19, the J gene TRBJ1-1; D gene uncertain. The CDR3 runs to 13 residues. V shed 5 bases and J shed 0 bases, with 7 bases lying between them. The germline CDR1 and CDR2 sequences are LNHDA and SQIVND (reference sequence). The chain's CDR3 is CASSHAVNTEAFF. Here the CDR3 DNA reads TGTGCCAGTAGTCACGCGGTGAACACTGAAGCTTTCTTT.